These T cell receptor beta chains were read from a single sample in a study of blood T cell repertoires in COVID-19. Generated by immunoSEQ multiplex PCR, the TCRdb table keeps only in-frame clones and is missing some. The table shows approximately 400,000 clones, with 88% occurring only once. The material sequenced was PBMCs or T cells enriched from blood (not recorded which). The source is a young woman who had recovered from COVID-19. CDR3s include the opening cysteine and the closing phenylalanine or tryptophan. The order of the fields is V gene, clone size, J gene, D gene, CDR3 protein, CDR3 DNA. A D gene is named only where the DNA matches it firmly. Some rows mark clone size as missing; the rest say once, few, many or name a class of expanded clone.

v_call: TRBV2; clone_size: .; j_call: TRBJ1-1; d_call: .; cdr3_aa: CASSGSGVGDTEAFF; cdr3_nt: TGTGCCAGCAGTGGGTCAGGGGTAGGAGACACTGAAGCTTTCTTT
v_call: TRBV12-3/TRBV12-4; clone_size: .; j_call: TRBJ2-2; d_call: .; cdr3_aa: CASSYRGELFF; cdr3_nt: TGTGCCAGCAGTTATCGCGGGGAGCTGTTTTTT
v_call: TRBV19; clone_size: .; j_call: TRBJ1-1; d_call: .; cdr3_aa: CASSRQGRAFF; cdr3_nt: TGTGCCAGTAGTCGTCAGGGGCGCGCTTTCTTT
v_call: TRBV4-3; clone_size: .; j_call: TRBJ1-1; d_call: .; cdr3_aa: CASSQKGMGRYTEAFF; cdr3_nt: TGCGCCAGCAGCCAGAAGGGGATGGGAAGATACACTGAAGCTTTCTTT
v_call: TRBV4-1; clone_size: once; j_call: TRBJ1-2; d_call: TRBD1; cdr3_aa: CASSQDPRGPRYGYTF; cdr3_nt: TGCGCCAGCAGCCAAGATCCCAGGGGGCCTAGATATGGCTACACCTTC
v_call: TRBV29-1; clone_size: .; j_call: TRBJ2-7; d_call: TRBD1; cdr3_aa: CSAGTGGLYEQYF; cdr3_nt: TGCAGCGCCGGGACAGGGGGCCTCTACGAGCAGTACTTC
v_call: TRBV12-5; clone_size: .; j_call: TRBJ1-4; d_call: TRBD1; cdr3_aa: CASGSDREGEKLFF; cdr3_nt: TGTGCTAGTGGTTCGGACAGGGAAGGGGAAAAACTGTTTTTT
v_call: TRBV30; clone_size: .; j_call: TRBJ2-5; d_call: .; cdr3_aa: CAWSPSYRETQYF; cdr3_nt: TGTGCCTGGAGTCCCAGTTACCGAGAGACCCAGTACTTC
v_call: TRBV5-1; clone_size: .; j_call: TRBJ1-6; d_call: .; cdr3_aa: CASSLEGAPPLHF; cdr3_nt: TGCGCCAGCAGCTTGGAGGGAGCGCCACCCCTCCACTTT
v_call: TRBV2; clone_size: .; j_call: TRBJ1-2; d_call: .; cdr3_aa: CASSADRNYGYTF; cdr3_nt: TGTGCCAGCAGTGCCGACAGAAACTATGGCTACACCTTC
v_call: TRBV30; clone_size: once; j_call: TRBJ1-1; d_call: TRBD1; cdr3_aa: CACGLGDRGLAFF; cdr3_nt: TGTGCCTGCGGCCTCGGGGACAGGGGTCTAGCTTTCTTT
v_call: TRBV29-1; clone_size: .; j_call: TRBJ2-3; d_call: .; cdr3_aa: CSVPTPSTDTQYF; cdr3_nt: TGCAGCGTGCCTACCCCTAGCACAGATACGCAGTATTTT
v_call: TRBV5-6; clone_size: .; j_call: TRBJ2-5; d_call: TRBD1; cdr3_aa: CASSNGQGETQYF; cdr3_nt: TGTGCCAGCAGCAACGGACAGGGGGAGACCCAGTACTTC
v_call: TRBV2; clone_size: .; j_call: TRBJ2-7; d_call: TRBD1; cdr3_aa: CASSAGQGASTYEQYF; cdr3_nt: TGTGCCAGCAGCGCGGGACAGGGGGCAAGTACCTACGAGCAGTACTTC
v_call: TRBV3-1/TRBV3-2; clone_size: .; j_call: TRBJ2-7; d_call: .; cdr3_aa: CASSQAPGVEQYF; cdr3_nt: TGTGCCAGCAGCCAAGCCCCAGGGGTCGAGCAGTACTTC
v_call: TRBV7-9; clone_size: .; j_call: TRBJ1-1; d_call: TRBD1; cdr3_aa: CASSLGQGVDTEAFF; cdr3_nt: TGTGCCAGCAGCTTAGGCCAGGGGGTAGATACTGAAGCTTTCTTT
v_call: TRBV6-2/TRBV6-3; clone_size: .; j_call: TRBJ2-1; d_call: TRBD2; cdr3_aa: CASSQQRGGGNEQFF; cdr3_nt: TGTGCCAGCAGCCAACAGCGGGGGGGCGGCAATGAGCAGTTCTTC
v_call: TRBV7-9; clone_size: .; j_call: TRBJ2-3; d_call: TRBD1; cdr3_aa: CARPGGTGGPDTQYF; cdr3_nt: TGTGCCCGCCCCGGGGGGACAGGGGGCCCAGATACGCAGTATTTT
v_call: TRBV7-2; clone_size: .; j_call: TRBJ1-2; d_call: .; cdr3_aa: CASSYSANYGYTF; cdr3_nt: TGTGCCAGCAGCTACTCCGCTAACTATGGCTACACCTTC
v_call: TRBV4-1; clone_size: .; j_call: TRBJ2-2; d_call: TRBD2; cdr3_aa: CASSQVAGAYTGELFF; cdr3_nt: TGCGCCAGCAGCCAAGTAGCGGGGGCTTACACCGGGGAGCTGTTTTTT
v_call: TRBV10-2; clone_size: .; j_call: TRBJ1-4; d_call: TRBD1; cdr3_aa: CASSLGQGAEKLFF; cdr3_nt: TGCGCCAGCAGCTTAGGACAGGGAGCTGAAAAACTGTTTTTT
v_call: TRBV29-1; clone_size: .; j_call: TRBJ1-1; d_call: .; cdr3_aa: CSVSTARNTEAFF; cdr3_nt: TGCAGCGTTTCGACAGCTAGAAACACTGAAGCTTTCTTT
v_call: TRBV11-2; clone_size: .; j_call: TRBJ1-2; d_call: TRBD1; cdr3_aa: CASSPQDRGHGYTF; cdr3_nt: TGTGCCAGCAGCCCTCAGGACAGGGGGCATGGCTACACCTTC
v_call: TRBV3-1/TRBV3-2; clone_size: .; j_call: TRBJ2-1; d_call: TRBD1; cdr3_aa: CASSLQGARVDEQFF; cdr3_nt: TGTGCCAGCAGCCTACAGGGGGCACGAGTCGATGAGCAGTTCTTC
v_call: TRBV28; clone_size: .; j_call: TRBJ1-1; d_call: .; cdr3_aa: CASSFSGALTEAFF; cdr3_nt: TGTGCCAGCAGTTTCTCAGGGGCTCTCACTGAAGCTTTCTTT
v_call: TRBV12-3/TRBV12-4; clone_size: .; j_call: TRBJ1-1; d_call: .; cdr3_aa: CASSLRESTEAFF; cdr3_nt: TGTGCCAGCAGTTTACGAGAAAGCACTGAAGCTTTCTTT